What follows are 4 T cell receptor beta chains derived from one specimen sequenced in a study of control samples from healthy donors and cancer patients (dated by TCRdb to the early 2020s). The receptor library was made with the immunoSEQ multiplex PCR assay. TCRdb carries this immuneACCESS record with in-frame sequences only. Its versions omit some clonotypes, under half of them owing to an unresolved V gene in the studies checked, with the rest unexplained. Recorded for this sample are around 51,000 clones; over 70% of them occurred a single time. The ten top clones hold 9.5% to 13% of the sample. The sample was blood. Receptors were obtained from a man between 65 and 79 years old in good health.

This chain joins TRBV5-4 and TRBJ2-3; D is unresolved. This CDR3 contains 13 residues. The germline V and J ends were trimmed by 2 bases and 6 bases, with 10 bases remaining between them. Per germline, CDR1 SGHNT and CDR2 YYREEE (reference sequence). DNA for the CDR3: TGTGCCAGCAGCTTTAGTACCCCCGATACGCAGTATTTT. Amino acids: CASSFSTPDTQYF.

The chain joins TRBV28 to TRBJ1-4; 7 positions match TRBD1. CDR1 and CDR2 (germline): MDHEN, SYDVKM. The CDR3 is 15 amino acids. V gave up 5 bases and J gave up 8 bases; unmatched junction bases: 11. CDR3 in DNA: TGTGCCAGCAGTCCCCGACAGGGATTGCGGGAAAAACTGTTTTTT. It codes for CASSPRQGLREKLFF.

The sample holds one count of this clone. The chain links TRBV5-6 to TRBJ2-5; no firm D call. V lost 3 bases and J 4 bases, leaving 13 bases between the germline ends. The CDR3 runs 14 residues. In germline, CDR1 is SGHDT, CDR2 YYEEEE. This CDR3 reads CASSSGLRTETQYF. CDR3 DNA: TGTGCCAGCAGCTCGGGTCTTCGAACAGAGACCCAGTACTTC.

The chain recombines TRBV28 with TRBJ1-1; maybe TRBD1 (6 bases). The CDR3 covers 15 residues. Trimming pared 3 bases from V and 10 bases from J, leaving 21 bases between. CDR1 is MDHEN, CDR2 SYDVKM, per germline. CDR3 nucleotides: TGTGCCAGCAGTTTTAGGGCCGCCGGCAGGGGTAGAGCTTTCTTT. Translated, it gives CASSFRAAGRGRAFF. The full variable domain, with the rest looked up from reference TRBV28 and TRBJ1-1, is DVKVTQSSRYLVKRTGEKVFLECVQDMDHENMFWYRQDPGLGLRLIYFSYDVKMKEKGDIPEGYSVSREKKERFSLILESASTNQTSMYLCASSFRAAGRGRAFFGQGTRLTVV.